One T cell receptor beta chain is described in this entry. Its antigen is currently not known. No qualities accompany the bases; no much larger clone lies one base away. For the CD8 naive samples, CD45RO-negative cells were positively selected for CCR7, yielding a CD45RA+CCR7+ population from which TemRA cells were excluded. The donors were healthy, HIV-negative adults who had no recently reported acute infections or vaccinations. All donors were Caucasian adults living in Nashville, Tennessee, USA. Blood was obtained by leukapheresis, after which PBMCs were separated by Ficoll-Histopaque density gradient centrifugation and cryopreserved in liquid nitrogen vapor phase. Analytical flow cytometry was used to check the purity and quantity of every magnetically sorted T cell population. Genomic DNA was isolated from each sorted fraction and quantified by UV absorbance on a Nanodrop 2000c. This entry is derived from a study of shared clonotypes between healthy human individuals (dated by TCRdb to 2018 to 2020). General notes on the study: Two women and a few men aged 18 to 49 years were included in the cohort. Leukapheresis yielded between about 0.9 and 9 billion PBMCs per donor. Libraries were prepared and TCR repertoires were sequenced by different laboratories using diverse techniques, in order to increase sequencing depth and limit assay-specific biases. Blood TCR repertoires of roughly 5 healthy adults were deeply sequenced to estimate repertoire size and the extent of clonotype sharing between individuals. For each donor, CD4 naive and CD4 memory were each run on three plates, CD8 naive on two plates, and CD8 memory on one plate.

Using the deep immunoSEQ assay, TCR CDR3 regions were amplified from genomic DNA by multiplex PCR. Extracted genomic DNA from each cell subset was spread evenly across all wells of several immunoSEQ 96-well plates, with each plate serving as a replicate. For sorted subsets, about 200 ng genomic DNA, equal to tens of thousands of T cell genomes, was loaded into each replicate PCR. The purified libraries were quantified using a Qubit 3.0 fluorometer, sized with a Bioanalyzer 2100, and then quantified again using the KAPA Library Quantification kit. Each immunoSEQ 96-well plate was sequenced on its own single-read 150-cycle Illumina NextSeq 550 flow cell. The paper's data handling went like this. Because the immunoSEQ output held only junctional sequences and lacked quality scores, the filtering could not match the filtering applied to full-length reads. Sequences were annotated with PyIR, a Python wrapper for IgBLAST v1.9, using IMGT germline references to assign V/J genes and CDR3. Reads were removed for weak V/J assignments (E-value above 1e-6), missing CDR3, stop codons, out-of-frame junctions, or ambiguous translated residues. V3J clonotypes were defined as sequences sharing the same inferred V gene, J gene, and CDR3 amino acid sequence. The percentage overlap between two repertoires was calculated by dividing the number of shared unique clonotypes by the size of the smaller repertoire. Richness of each repertoire was evaluated using RTK rarefaction, the Chao1 estimator, and Recon v2.1 estimates of unobserved clonotypes. Generation probabilities for all TCRbeta clonotypes obtained by the gDNA method from a handful of donors were computed using OLGA. Sourced from immuneACCESS, this table was stored by TCRdb with only in-frame sequences that have V and J called. A share of the clones is absent; for the studies checked, an unresolved V gene accounts for under half, and the remainder has no known explanation. V and J calls plus clone size are reproduced from that table; the DNA served to infer D and trimming. In all, the sample holds some 600,000 clones, and approximately 96% of those were seen once. Less than 0.12% of the sample is taken by the ten largest.

Overall study outcomes, separate from this receptor: Only blood was sampled, and tissue TCR repertoires likely differ from those in blood. Across four donors, approximately 4.9% of naive CD4, more than 3% of naive CD8, 2% to 2.5% of memory CD4, and roughly 0.4% of memory CD8 clonotypes were shared. Higher generation probabilities were observed for clonotypes shared by all four sorted-subset donors than for non-shared clonotypes. Pairwise subsampling led to the expectation that sequencing depth would affect the degree of clonotype sharing among donors. Because the study included a small number of donors, the genetic and exposure-history diversity represented was limited. Estimated clonotype richness was generally larger for naive than for memory subsets. Incomplete sequencing was indicated by rarefaction of sorted-subset datasets, despite the large sequencing depth.

The source is a woman in her 30s in good health. Material for sequencing was naive CD8+ T cells sorted from blood. Explained via the paper, the cell subset or site label denotes: CD45RA+CCR7+.

The nucleotides read TGTGCCAGCCTCCTAAAAGCCGAATACGAGCAGTTCTTC. Translated, this is CASLLKAEYEQFF. In this chain, TRBV2 is recombined with TRBJ2-1, with no confidently assigned D gene. Cut back by 8 bases and 10 bases, the V and J ends lie 18 bases apart. The CDR3 sequence holds 13 residues, the cysteine and phenylalanine included. Only the CDR3 DNA stays, 39 bases, in frame from base 1. CDR1 SNHLY and CDR2 FYNNEI were looked up in the germline V gene.